One and the same sample provided the 7 T cell receptor beta chains below, sequenced in a study of cytomegalovirus exposure and HLA in healthy donors. A multiplex PCR was run with 60 Vbeta primers and 13 Jbeta primers. The data were produced by immunoSEQ multiplex PCR, yet TCRdb's version contains in-frame clones alone and is incomplete. The sample includes approximately 170,000 clones, about 75% of them seen just once. Sequencing was performed on PBMCs. These receptors were taken from a male donor in good health and CMV-seropositive.

This rearrangement joins TRBV10-1 to TRBJ1-6; D might be TRBD1 (6 bases). Per the germline V gene, CDR1 is WNHNN and CDR2 is SYGVQD (reference sequence). The CDR3 is made up of 15 amino acids. Trimming left V 5 bases short and J 5 bases short, with 13 bases between. The DNA of the CDR3 is TGCGCCAGCAGTCCCGGCAGGGGTGATAATTCACCCCTCCACTTT. It encodes CASSPGRGDNSPLHF.

The chain recombines TRBV7-2 with TRBJ1-4; 7 nucleotides agree with TRBD1. Per germline, CDR1 SGHTA and CDR2 FQGNSA. Trimming removed 5 bases from V and 7 bases from J; junction bases left unmatched: 10. The CDR3 is 15 amino acids. The DNA for the CDR3 is TGTGCCAGCAGCCCTCTAGGGGCAGGGGGTGAAAAACTGTTTTTT. As protein: CASSPLGAGGEKLFF.

This clone was counted once. The gene calls are TRBV19 and TRBJ1-6, with 7 bases aligning to TRBD1. The germline V gene has CDR1 LNHDA and CDR2 SQIVND (reference sequence). The J segment lost 11 bases and the V segment lost 5 bases, leaving 9 bases of the junction unmatched. The CDR3 contains 14 residues. CDR3 sequence: CASSPTDRIAPLHF. CDR3 sequence (DNA): TGTGCCAGTAGTCCCACGGACAGGATTGCACCCCTCCACTTT.

The CDR3 nucleotides read TGTGCCAGCAGCCCGACAGGGGCGAGCATGAACACTGAAGCTTTCTTT. This gives the protein CASSPTGASMNTEAFF. The chain uses TRBV7-2 and TRBJ1-1; TRBD1 aligns across 8 bases. The CDR3 length is 16 residues. V shed 5 bases, J shed 0 bases, and the junction held 8 bases outside the gene matches. Looked up from germline, CDR1 is SGHTA and CDR2 is FQGNSA.

The rearrangement links TRBV5-6 to TRBJ2-7; 13 positions match TRBD2. This CDR3 comprises 16 residues. The ends lost 4 bases at V and 2 bases at J; junction bases unmatched: 6. The V gene's germline CDR1 is SGHDT and CDR2 YYEEEE. CDR3 nucleotide sequence: TGTGCCAGCAGCCCCCGGACTAGCGGGGGACCCTACGAGCAGTACTTC. Translation gives CASSPRTSGGPYEQYF.

J is TRBJ2-5 and V is TRBV13; 12 bases line up with TRBD2. CDR1 and CDR2 (germline): PRHDT, FYEKMQ (reference sequence). The CDR3 is 16 residues long. V gave up 5 bases and J gave up 5 bases; unmatched junction bases: 9. The CDR3 sequence: CASSHGLAGFRETQYF. CDR3 in DNA: TGTGCCAGCAGCCACGGACTAGCGGGGTTCCGGGAGACCCAGTACTTC.

The chain employs TRBV29-1 and TRBJ2-3; 10 nucleotides agree with TRBD1. Losses at the gene ends were 5 bases for V and 1 base for J; bases not matched to a gene: 6. The germline gives CDR1 SQVTM, CDR2 ANQGSEA. The CDR3 extends over 15 amino acids. CDR3 DNA: TGCAGCGTTTCGACAGGGGGCTCGGGCACAGATACGCAGTATTTT. It translates to CSVSTGGSGTDTQYF.